This T cell receptor (beta chain) was recovered during a study of CD8+ T cells in alopecia areata. Germline CDR1 SEHNR, CDR2 FQNEAQ (reference sequence). V was cut by 0 bases and J by 0 bases, with 12 bases left in between. The CDR3 length is 17 residues. After isolation, RNA underwent reverse transcription to generate cDNA as the sequencing template. The data were produced by immunoSEQ multiplex PCR, yet TCRdb's version contains in-frame clones alone and is incomplete. The sample has hundreds of thousands of clones; more than 45% are singletons. Sequences were derived from CD4+ T cells sorted from blood, sampled at week 0. The TCR comes from a human donor with alopecia areata. The rearrangement links TRBV7-9 to TRBJ1-5, with D maybe TRBD1 (6 bases). CDR3 loop: CASSLAPGANSNQPQHF. The CDR3 DNA follows: TGTGCCAGCAGCTTAGCGCCAGGGGCCAATAGCAATCAGCCCCAGCATTTT.